This TCR beta chain originates from a study of blood T cell repertoires in COVID-19. Overall study: Specimens from acute and convalescent COVID-19 originated in the United States, Italy and Spain.

Clones were sequenced by immunoSEQ multiplex PCR, and TCRdb holds only the in-frame ones, with some missing. The sample contains 150,000 to 200,000 clones, under 85% of which appear only once. Clinical history reported by participants formed the basis on which cohorts were assigned. Donors in Cohort 3 counted as recovered after two negative PCRs, clearance, or symptom resolution. CDR3 length: 16 amino acids. Germline V lookup: CDR1 SQVTM, CDR2 ANQGSEA. J lost 3 bases, V lost 5 bases, and 12 bases had no gene match. The V call is TRBV29-1, the J call TRBJ1-2; the match to TRBD1 covers 10 bases. The sequence was obtained from a man between 50 and 59 years old who had recovered from COVID-19. Sequencing input: PBMCs or T cells enriched from blood (not recorded which). The CDR3 protein is CSVTTGGEYGDYGYTF. Written as DNA, the CDR3 is TGCAGCGTTACGACAGGGGGCGAATATGGAGACTATGGCTACACCTTC.